One and the same sample provided the 21 T cell receptor beta chains below, sequenced in a study of T cell repertoires in cytomegalovirus infection. Each CDR3 protein is one row after TCRdb ran MiXCR on the reads. The repertoire has roughly 720,000 distinct CDR3 sequences, 35% of them found once; the top ten carry around 3%. The sample taken for sequencing was PBMCs. The receptors here all came from a human donor in good health (CMV status not recorded). Some clones in this sample may be carry-over from other donors' samples.

The table lists this clonotype with a few counts. This chain links TRBV4-1 with TRBJ2-7; 12 bases are shared with TRBD2. This CDR3 is built from 15 residues. V shed 2 bases, J shed 5 bases, and the junction held 4 bases outside the gene matches. Germline V gives CDR1 MGHRA, CDR2 YSYEKL. For the CDR3, the DNA is TGCGCCAGCAGCCAACTAGCGGGGGGGCTGGACGAGCAGTACTTC. Amino acid sequence: CASSQLAGGLDEQYF.

This clonotype has just a few counts. The chain uses TRBV5-1 and TRBJ2-1; TRBD2 agrees at 8 bases. The CDR3 length is 15 residues. The V gene end was trimmed by 4 bases and the J gene end by 5 bases; junction bases not matched to a gene: 8. Germline loops: CDR1 SGHRS, CDR2 YFSETQ. The CDR3 bases are TGCGCCAGCAGCGCGGGGGGACAAACTAACAATGAGCAGTTCTTC. This codes for CASSAGGQTNNEQFF.

The chain couples TRBV15 to TRBJ1-1; D not resolved. The V and J ends lost 3 bases and 8 bases respectively, with 13 bases between them. The germline V gene has CDR1 LNHNV and CDR2 YYDKDF (reference sequence). The CDR3 is 13 amino acids. The CDR3 DNA follows: TGTGCCACCAGCAGGGATAGGGTCGTGGAAGCTTTCTTT. Amino acid sequence: CATSRDRVVEAFF.

The chain recombines TRBV9 with TRBJ1-1; D remains ambiguous. Trimming took off 0 bases at V and 1 base at J, with 7 bases between the two ends. CDR3 length: 14 residues. Germline V CDR1 and CDR2: SGDLS, YYNGEE. The CDR3 reads CASSVEVGNTEAFF. CDR3 DNA sequence: TGTGCCAGCAGCGTAGAGGTTGGGAACACTGAAGCTTTCTTT. The entire variable domain, with the rest obtained from reference TRBV9 and TRBJ1-1, is as follows: DSGVTQTPKHLITATGQRVTLRCSPRSGDLSVYWYQQSLDQGLQFLIQYYNGEERAKGNILERFSAQQFPDLHSELNLSSLELGDSALYFCASSVEVGNTEAFFGQGTRLTVV.

This clonotype turned up a few times. The chain has TRBV28 and TRBJ1-3; perhaps TRBD1 as D (5 bases). The CDR3 is 16 amino acids. Trimming stripped 4 bases from V and 0 bases from J, with 13 bases between. Looked up from germline, CDR1 is MDHEN and CDR2 is SYDVKM. The CDR3 region has the DNA TGTGCCAGCAGTTCTATAGGGGCCCGCTCTGGAAACACCATATATTTT. Translated: CASSSIGARSGNTIYF.

This chain connects TRBV5-3 to TRBJ2-5, with 10 bases fitting TRBD2. TRBV5-3 is an open reading frame, and its role is uncertain. The CDR3 sequence is 16 residues long. The junction had 12 bases not matched to a gene; V was cut back by 8 bases and J by 2 bases. CDR3 amino acids: CASSGGGRYFQETQYF. CDR3 sequence (DNA): TGTGCCAGCAGCGGGGGGGGCCGATACTTTCAAGAGACCCAGTACTTC.

This clonotype was detected only once. This may be a read error, as it is one base from a much larger clone. V is TRBV7-2 and J is TRBJ2-7, with D uncertain. Germline CDR1 SGHTA, CDR2 FQGNSA. V was clipped by 5 bases and J by 0 bases, with 17 bases between them. The CDR3 is 16 amino acids. This CDR3 is CASSPLKGSHSYEQYF. CDR3 DNA sequence: TGTGCCAGCAGCCCCCTTAAAGGGTCCCACTCCTACGAGCAGTACTTC.

This clonotype was recorded a few times. The rearrangement links TRBV12-3 or TRBV12-4 to TRBJ1-3; 7 bases line up with TRBD1. The CDR3 is made up of 17 amino acids. V lost 5 bases to trimming and J lost 2 bases; unmatched junction nucleotides: 12. CDR3 nucleotide sequence: TGTGCCAGCAGTCCACAGGGGATCGGTGCTGCTGGAAACACCATATATTTT. This codes for CASSPQGIGAAGNTIYF.

In regard to this clonotype: One base away lies a much larger clone, so this may be a sequencing read error. The CDR3: CSSSPNYEQYF. CDR3 nucleotides: TGTTCCAGCAGCCCCAACTACGAGCAGTACTTC. The genes are TRBV28 and TRBJ2-7; D unresolved. From germline, CDR1 is MDHEN and CDR2 SYDVKM. CDR3 length: 11 amino acids.

This clonotype occurred a few times. The chain has TRBV27 and TRBJ2-7; the match to TRBD1 covers 9 bases. This CDR3 comprises 15 residues. From germline, CDR1 is MNHEY and CDR2 SMNVEV (reference sequence). Trimming cost V 2 bases and J 3 bases; bases outside gene matches: 5. The CDR3 loop is CASSLDGTGSYEQYF. CDR3 sequence (DNA): TGTGCCAGCAGTTTAGACGGGACAGGGAGCTACGAGCAGTACTTC.

This clonotype was seen more than once but under ten times. The chain combines TRBV27 with TRBJ2-1; weak D call: TRBD2 (6 bases). This CDR3 has 15 amino acids. Germline-derived CDR1 and CDR2 are MNHEY and SMNVEV (reference sequence). V lost 2 bases and J 4 bases, leaving 12 bases between the germline ends. The CDR3, as DNA: TGTGCCAGCAGTTTAGGGAACGGACTATACAATGAGCAGTTCTTC. The encoded protein is CASSLGNGLYNEQFF.

V is TRBV10-3 and J is TRBJ1-1; D ambiguous. The CDR3 is made up of 13 amino acids. V was cut by 3 bases and J by 0 bases, with 5 bases left in between. From germline, CDR1 is ENHRY and CDR2 SYGVKD. CDR3 sequence: CAISDWVNTEAFF. In DNA, the CDR3 is TGTGCCATCAGTGATTGGGTGAACACTGAAGCTTTCTTT.

The chain carries TRBV5-1 and TRBJ2-1; no clear D. Germline V gene data show CDR1 as SGHRS and CDR2 as YFSETQ. V lost 0 bases and J 15 bases, leaving 16 bases between the germline ends. This CDR3 region has 13 residues. CDR3 residues: CASSLALFGPWFF. The CDR3 DNA sequence: TGCGCCAGCAGCTTGGCCTTGTTTGGTCCATGGTTCTTC.

This chain joins TRBV20-1 and TRBJ1-5, with 7 bases identical to TRBD1. The V gene's germline CDR1 is DFQATT and CDR2 SNEGSKA (reference sequence). Germline trimming cut 5 bases from V and 2 bases from J; bases unmatched to any gene: 9. The CDR3 consists of 15 residues. CDR3 protein: CSAHYPGQGNQPQHF. The DNA of the CDR3 is TGCAGTGCTCACTACCCCGGACAGGGCAATCAGCCCCAGCATTTT.

This clonotype was counted once. This chain connects TRBV25-1 to TRBJ2-5; TRBD2 matches at 8 bases. V gave up 4 bases and J gave up 1 base; unmatched junction bases: 5. CDR1 is MGHDK and CDR2 is SYGVNS in the germline V gene. The CDR3 has 15 amino acids. CDR3 in amino acids: CASSAAGLGQETQYF. CDR3 DNA: TGTGCCAGCAGTGCCGCGGGACTAGGCCAAGAGACCCAGTACTTC.

This clonotype was seen a handful of times. This chain connects TRBV28 to TRBJ2-2; D remains ambiguous. Per the germline V gene, CDR1 is MDHEN and CDR2 is SYDVKM. Trimming left V 5 bases short and J 6 bases short, with 7 bases between. The CDR3 consists of 12 residues. CDR3 in DNA: TGTGCCAGCAGTCCCTCCTCCGGGGAGCTGTTTTTT. Its protein is CASSPSSGELFF.

This clonotype came up a few times. This chain uses TRBV6-6 with TRBJ1-5, with D tentatively TRBD1 (5 bases). V gave up 6 bases and J gave up 6 bases, with 18 bases separating them. Germline assignment: CDR1 MNHNY and CDR2 SVGAGI (reference sequence). CDR3 length equals 15 residues. The CDR3 loop reads CASSLTRTLGQPQHF. CDR3 coding DNA: TGTGCCAGCAGCCTCACAAGGACACTTGGTCAGCCCCAGCATTTT.

This clonotype was counted between two and nine times. The CDR3 coding sequence is TGTGCCAGCAGTGAAGGGGGACTAGCGATTTACGAGCAGTACTTC. Amino acid sequence: CASSEGGLAIYEQYF. V is TRBV6-1 and J is TRBJ2-7; TRBD2 matches 10 bases. Looked up from germline, CDR1 is MNHNS and CDR2 is SASEGT. The CDR3 runs to 15 residues. With V trimmed by 1 base and J by 4 bases, 4 bases remained unmatched.

The chain joins TRBV7-3 to TRBJ2-1; 7 bases are a match to TRBD2. This CDR3 is 16 amino acids long. Germline CDR1 SGHTA, CDR2 FQGTGA. V was clipped by 3 bases and J by 6 bases; unmatched bases: 11. The CDR3 sequence: CASSFVPSPGGNEQFF. CDR3 nucleotides: TGTGCCAGCAGCTTCGTCCCCTCACCGGGGGGCAATGAGCAGTTCTTC.

This clonotype was counted a few times. The chain joins TRBV15 to TRBJ2-1; perhaps TRBD2 as D (5 bases). The CDR3 length is 16 residues. The germline V gene has CDR1 LNHNV and CDR2 YYDKDF (reference sequence). The V end was cut by 0 bases, the J end by 5 bases, with 14 bases between. The CDR3 DNA sequence: TGTGCCACCAGCAGAGATAAGAGGGCTTGGGACAATGAGCAGTTCTTC. Translated, it gives CATSRDKRAWDNEQFF.

This clonotype was recorded a few times. V usage is TRBV12-3 or TRBV12-4 and J usage is TRBJ1-2; a weak D match, TRBD1 (5 bases). V was cut by 6 bases and J by 0 bases, with 11 bases left in between. This CDR3 comprises 14 residues. This chain's CDR3 is CASRPGTANYGYTF. The CDR3 nucleotides read TGTGCCAGCAGACCCGGGACCGCTAACTATGGCTACACCTTC.